The 29 T cell receptor beta chains below come from one sample, sequenced in a study of blood T cell repertoires in COVID-19. Sequencing was performed with immunoSEQ multiplex PCR; in TCRdb, only in-frame clones are kept and a portion is missing. The sample consists of a few hundred thousand clones, about 91% of them appearing once. Sequencing was done on a sample of PBMCs or T cells enriched from blood (not recorded which). These TCRs come from a man aged 18 to 30 with acute COVID-19.

The chain has TRBV10-3 and TRBJ1-3, with no clear D. The CDR3 length is 14 residues. Trimming took 2 bases from V and 4 from J, leaving 9 bases between them. Germline V gives CDR1 ENHRY, CDR2 SYGVKD. CDR3: CAISEDSLGNTIYF. The CDR3 DNA reads TGTGCCATCAGTGAGGATAGTTTGGGAAACACCATATATTTT.

The chain carries TRBV11-3 and TRBJ2-2, with 10 bases matching TRBD1. Looked up from germline, CDR1 is SGHNT and CDR2 is YENEEA. V gave up 5 bases and J gave up 5 bases; unmatched junction bases: 2. The CDR3 contains 14 residues. The CDR3 DNA is TGTGCCAGCAGCGCGGACAGGGGGACCGGGGAGCTGTTTTTT. This codes for CASSADRGTGELFF.

The V call is TRBV19, the J call TRBJ2-3; D may be TRBD2 (5 bases). Germline V lookup: CDR1 LNHDA, CDR2 SQIVND (reference sequence). V was pared by 6 bases and J by 0 bases, with 16 bases between. The CDR3 is 16 amino acids. The CDR3 spells CASSLHGGSSTDTQYF. The CDR3 coding sequence is TGTGCCAGTAGCCTTCATGGAGGCTCTAGCACAGATACGCAGTATTTT.

The rearrangement uses TRBV28 and TRBJ1-2; weak D call: TRBD1 (5 bases). Germline V gene data show CDR1 as MDHEN and CDR2 as SYDVKM. Trimming took 4 bases from V and 5 from J, leaving 11 bases between them. This CDR3 contains 13 residues. The CDR3 reads CASSSEAGYGYTF. The CDR3 DNA reads as TGTGCCAGCAGTTCAGAAGCAGGGTATGGCTACACCTTC.

There are a few counts of this clone. V is TRBV3-1 (or the pseudogene TRBV3-2) and J is TRBJ2-7; possibly TRBD2 for D (5 bases). This CDR3 comprises 15 residues. Germline V gives CDR1 LGHDT, CDR2 YNNKEL (reference sequence). V was clipped by 0 bases and J by 3 bases, with 12 bases between them. CDR3 loop: CASSQDGEFRYEQYF. The CDR3 DNA sequence: TGTGCCAGCAGCCAAGACGGGGAATTTCGCTACGAGCAGTACTTC.

The gene calls are TRBV27 and TRBJ2-5; D may be TRBD1 (5 bases). Germline lookup yields CDR1 MNHEY and CDR2 SMNVEV (reference sequence). The CDR3 covers 14 residues. Trimming cost V 3 bases and J 6 bases, with 14 bases left between them. CDR3 bases: TGTGCCAGCAGTTTCCCGAGACAGTCGCAGACCCAGTACTTC. Translation: CASSFPRQSQTQYF.

This chain connects TRBV25-1 to TRBJ2-5; 10 bases align to TRBD1. The ends lost 2 bases at V and 4 bases at J; junction bases unmatched: 7. The CDR3 spans 16 residues. Germline lookup yields CDR1 MGHDK and CDR2 SYGVNS. The chain's CDR3 is CASSEAGQGVGETQYF. DNA for the CDR3: TGTGCCAGCAGTGAAGCAGGACAGGGGGTCGGAGAGACCCAGTACTTC.

The V call is TRBV28, the J call TRBJ2-5, with TRBD2 identical over 9 bases. Per germline, CDR1 MDHEN and CDR2 SYDVKM. V gave up 6 bases and J gave up 1 base; unmatched junction bases: 15. This CDR3 region has 18 residues. The CDR3 nucleotides are TGTGCCAGCAGCGGGAGCGTGACTAGCGGAGGGTTCCAAGAGACCCAGTACTTC. It codes for CASSGSVTSGGFQETQYF.

V and J are TRBV11-3 and TRBJ2-7, with 7 bases identical to TRBD2. CDR1 is SGHNT and CDR2 is YENEEA in the germline V gene. The CDR3 has 14 residues. V gave up 9 bases and J gave up 0 bases; unmatched junction bases: 8. The CDR3 loop is CASRRGGSSYEQYF. CDR3 DNA: TGTGCCAGTCGGCGGGGCGGGAGCTCCTACGAGCAGTACTTC.

V is TRBV4-3 and J is TRBJ1-1; TRBD1 aligns across 7 bases. With V trimmed by 3 bases and J by 1 base, 2 bases remained unmatched. There are 14 residues in the CDR3. Germline lookup yields CDR1 LGHNA and CDR2 YSLEER. The CDR3 DNA follows: TGCGCCAGCAGCCAGGGGGACAGGAACACTGAAGCTTTCTTT. As protein: CASSQGDRNTEAFF.

J is TRBJ2-2 and V is TRBV29-1; 8 bases align to TRBD1. The CDR3 runs to 18 residues. CDR1 and CDR2 from the germline V gene are SQVTM and ANQGSEA. After removal of 7 bases from V and 0 bases from J, the junction contained 16 bases not matched to a gene. The CDR3 DNA reads as TGCAGCGCCGGTCCCCCCGGGACAGGAGCACCGAACACCGGGGAGCTGTTTTTT. The encoded protein is CSAGPPGTGAPNTGELFF.

The rearrangement joins TRBV5-4 to TRBJ1-2, with 11 positions matching TRBD1. In germline, CDR1 is SGHNT, CDR2 YYREEE (reference sequence). The length of the CDR3 is 15 residues. The junction had 2 bases not matched to a gene; V was cut back by 0 bases and J by 4 bases. In DNA, the CDR3 is TGTGCCAGCAGCTTGGGGACAGGGGGCTTCTATGGCTACACCTTC. This gives the protein CASSLGTGGFYGYTF.

The chain joins TRBV7-9 to TRBJ1-2; D call uncertain. This CDR3 comprises 14 residues. The V end was cut by 1 base, the J end by 2 bases, with 8 bases between. The germline V gene encodes CDR1 SEHNR and CDR2 FQNEAQ (reference sequence). CDR3 in DNA: TGTGCCAGCAGCTTAGAAGCCCGAAACTATGGCTACACCTTC. It is translated as CASSLEARNYGYTF.

The chain is built from TRBV9 and TRBJ1-2; possibly TRBD1 for D (5 bases). The CDR3 is made up of 15 amino acids. Deletions cut 1 base from V and 1 base from J, with 11 bases between. Germline CDR1 reads SGDLS; CDR2 reads YYNGEE. CDR3 sequence (DNA): TGTGCCAGCAGCGTATCGACGGGACTTAACTATGGCTACACCTTC. Residues: CASSVSTGLNYGYTF.

This chain joins TRBV19 and TRBJ2-3; no clear D gene. CDR1 is LNHDA and CDR2 is SQIVND in the germline V gene (reference sequence). V shed 3 bases and J shed 1 base, with 5 bases lying between them. This CDR3 is built from 13 residues. This CDR3 is CASSIRRTDTQYF. DNA for the CDR3: TGTGCCAGTAGTATCAGGCGCACAGATACGCAGTATTTT.

V gene TRBV27 combines with J gene TRBJ1-2; the D gene is possibly TRBD1 (6 bases). The CDR3 has 16 residues. Per germline, CDR1 MNHEY and CDR2 SMNVEV (reference sequence). The ends were cut back, 8 bases at V and 2 bases at J, with 21 bases in the middle. CDR3 in DNA: TGTGCCAGCGCTCCAAGGGGGAGGGGGAACAACTATGGCTACACCTTC. Translated: CASAPRGRGNNYGYTF.

This chain connects TRBV4-3 to TRBJ2-1, with a possible D match to TRBD2 (6 bases). The CDR3 sequence is 17 residues long. V lost 0 bases and J 2 bases, leaving 14 bases between the germline ends. Germline lookup yields CDR1 LGHNA and CDR2 YSLEER. The CDR3: CASSQDELGGTYNEQFF. The CDR3 DNA follows: TGCGCCAGCAGCCAAGATGAACTCGGGGGAACCTACAATGAGCAGTTCTTC.

The chain couples TRBV28 to TRBJ2-1; D possibly corresponds to TRBD1 (6 bases). The germline V gene has CDR1 MDHEN and CDR2 SYDVKM. Trimming removed 4 bases at V and 5 bases at J, with 15 bases between. This CDR3 contains 15 residues. Here the CDR3 reads CASSSSGASHNEQFF. The CDR3 nucleotides are TGTGCCAGCAGTTCCTCAGGGGCATCCCACAATGAGCAGTTCTTC. The full variable domain, rest sourced from reference TRBV28 and TRBJ2-1, is DVKVTQSSRYLVKRTGEKVFLECVQDMDHENMFWYRQDPGLGLRLIYFSYDVKMKEKGDIPEGYSVSREKKERFSLILESASTNQTSMYLCASSSSGASHNEQFFGPGTRLTVL.

This rearrangement joins TRBV6-2 or TRBV6-3 to TRBJ1-4, with TRBD1 matching 7 bases. The ends lost 5 bases at V and 8 bases at J; junction bases unmatched: 11. This CDR3 has 15 amino acids. Germline V gene lookup returns CDR1 MNHEY and CDR2 SVGEGT. CDR3 in amino acids: CASSPSWTGFEKLFF. In DNA form, the CDR3 reads TGTGCCAGCAGTCCATCCTGGACAGGTTTCGAAAAACTGTTTTTT.

This clone came up once. This same CDR3 is encoded by further DNA sequences in the sample. The rearrangement links TRBV5-1 to TRBJ2-7, with D unresolved. V was pared by 0 bases and J by 1 base, with 5 bases between. Germline CDR1 is SGHRS and CDR2 is YFSETQ. The CDR3 runs 13 residues. The CDR3, as DNA: TGCGCCAGCAGCTTGGACACATCCTACGAGCAGTACTTC. Protein sequence: CASSLDTSYEQYF.

The chain uses TRBV23-1 and TRBJ1-1; 10 bases align to TRBD1. TRBV23-1 is known as an ORF, though its function is uncertain. V dropped 11 bases and J dropped 0; count of bases not matched to a gene: 15. The CDR3 totals 17 residues. CDR3 loop: CARIKGTGESMNTEAFF. CDR3 sequence (DNA): TGCGCCCGAATCAAGGGGACAGGGGAGAGTATGAACACTGAAGCTTTCTTT.

The chain recombines TRBV11-3 with TRBJ2-3; D possibly corresponds to TRBD2 (6 bases). CDR3 length equals 15 residues. Germline loops: CDR1 SGHNT, CDR2 YENEEA. V lost 0 bases and J 4 bases, leaving 11 bases between the germline ends. The CDR3 DNA sequence: TGTGCCAGCAGCTTAGAATCAGCGGGTCCAGATACGCAGTATTTT. It yields the protein CASSLESAGPDTQYF.

The chain employs TRBV9 and TRBJ1-2, with a tentative D call TRBD1 (6 bases). Germline V gene lookup returns CDR1 SGDLS and CDR2 YYNGEE. V lost 0 bases, J lost 8 bases, and 17 bases lay in between. The CDR3 covers 15 residues. CDR3 loop: CASSVGMGASGGYTF. The CDR3 DNA reads as TGTGCCAGCAGCGTAGGCATGGGGGCATCAGGGGGCTACACCTTC.

The chain has TRBV28 and TRBJ2-3; 7 bases map to TRBD1. The CDR3 is 15 residues long. Germline V gives CDR1 MDHEN, CDR2 SYDVKM. After removal of 4 bases from V and 4 bases from J, the junction contained 8 bases not matched to a gene. The CDR3 DNA is TGTGCCAGCAGTTCACCGAGGACAGGTTCAGATACGCAGTATTTT. Protein product: CASSSPRTGSDTQYF.

The rearrangement links TRBV18 to TRBJ2-3; the match to TRBD1 covers 11 bases. V lost 5 bases to trimming and J lost 5 bases; unmatched junction nucleotides: 6. Per germline, CDR1 KGHSH and CDR2 LQKENI. The CDR3 contains 15 residues. CDR3: CASSSGQGVVDTQYF. Here the CDR3 DNA reads TGTGCCAGCTCATCGGGACAGGGGGTTGTAGATACGCAGTATTTT.

The V and J genes are TRBV28 and TRBJ2-1; D possibly corresponds to TRBD1 (5 bases). V shed 10 bases and J shed 0 bases, with 25 bases lying between them. The CDR3 contains 18 residues. In germline, CDR1 is MDHEN, CDR2 SYDVKM. CDR3 in amino acids: CATRTGGSLLSSYNEQFF. CDR3 in DNA: TGTGCCACCCGCACAGGTGGTAGCCTGTTATCCTCCTACAATGAGCAGTTCTTC.

The chain has TRBV2 and TRBJ1-5; 9 bases match TRBD1. V lost 7 bases to trimming and J lost 4 bases; unmatched junction nucleotides: 5. CDR1 is SNHLY, CDR2 FYNNEI, per germline. The CDR3 extends over 14 amino acids. CDR3 sequence reads: CASMGQGANQPQHF. The DNA for the CDR3 is TGTGCCAGCATGGGACAGGGTGCGAATCAGCCCCAGCATTTT.

J is TRBJ2-1 and V is TRBV14, with a possible D match to TRBD1 (6 bases). Germline V gene sequence: CDR1 SGHDN, CDR2 FVKESK. With 0 bases removed from V and 2 bases from J, the gap between germline ends came to 14 bases. CDR3 size: 17 residues. The CDR3: CASSQDIWGPTYNEQFF. The DNA of the CDR3 is TGTGCCAGCAGCCAAGACATCTGGGGGCCTACCTACAATGAGCAGTTCTTC.

For the CDR3, the DNA is TGTGCCAGTAGTATAATGGGAGGAAACACTGAAGCTTTCTTT. Its protein is CASSIMGGNTEAFF. The V and J genes are TRBV19 and TRBJ1-1; D remains unclear. The CDR3 length is 14 residues. Trimming removed 2 bases at V and 2 bases at J, with 9 bases between. CDR1 is LNHDA, CDR2 SQIVND, per germline (reference sequence). Filled out from reference TRBV19 and TRBJ1-1, the complete variable domain reads DGGITQSPKYLFRKEGQNVTLSCEQNLNHDAMYWYRQDPGQGLRLIYYSQIVNDFQKGDIAEGYSVSREKKESFPLTVTSAQKNPTAFYLCASSIMGGNTEAFFGQGTRLTVV.